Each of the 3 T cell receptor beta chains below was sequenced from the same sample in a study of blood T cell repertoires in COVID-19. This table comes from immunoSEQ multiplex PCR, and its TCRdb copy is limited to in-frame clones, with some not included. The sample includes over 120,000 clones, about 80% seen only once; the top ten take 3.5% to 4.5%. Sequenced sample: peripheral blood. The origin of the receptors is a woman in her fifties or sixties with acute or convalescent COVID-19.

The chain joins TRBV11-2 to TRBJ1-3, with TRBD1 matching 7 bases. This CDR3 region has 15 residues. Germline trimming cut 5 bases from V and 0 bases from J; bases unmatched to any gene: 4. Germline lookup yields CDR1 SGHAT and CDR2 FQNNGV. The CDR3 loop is CASSQRDSSGNTIYF. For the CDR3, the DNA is TGTGCCAGCAGCCAGAGGGACAGCTCTGGAAACACCATATATTTT.

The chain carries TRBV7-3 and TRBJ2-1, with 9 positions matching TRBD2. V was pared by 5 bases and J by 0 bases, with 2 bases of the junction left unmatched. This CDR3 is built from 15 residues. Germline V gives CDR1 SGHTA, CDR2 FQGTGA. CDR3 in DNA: TGTGCCAGCAGCCATAGCGGGAGCTCCTACAATGAGCAGTTCTTC. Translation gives CASSHSGSSYNEQFF. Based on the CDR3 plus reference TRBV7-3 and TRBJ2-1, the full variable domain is GAGVSQTPSNKVTEKGKYVELRCDPISGHTALYWYRQSLGQGPEFLIYFQGTGAADDSGLPNDRFFAVRPEGSVSTLKIQRTERGDSAVYLCASSHSGSSYNEQFFGPGTRLTVL.

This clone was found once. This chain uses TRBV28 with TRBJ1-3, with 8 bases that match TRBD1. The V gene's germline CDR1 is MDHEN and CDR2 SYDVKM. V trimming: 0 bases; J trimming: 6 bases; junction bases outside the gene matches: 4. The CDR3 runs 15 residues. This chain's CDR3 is CASSLWDRAANTIYF. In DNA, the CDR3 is TGTGCCAGCAGTTTATGGGACAGGGCGGCAAACACCATATATTTT.